What follows are 29 T cell receptor beta chains derived from one specimen sequenced in a study of shared clonotypes between healthy human individuals. Clones were sequenced by immunoSEQ multiplex PCR, and TCRdb holds only the in-frame ones, with some missing. This sample has 2,500,000 or so clones; 85% to 95% occur once, and the top ten carry 0.37%. Sequencing used naive CD4+ T cells from PBMCs. Subset here: CD45RA+ positively selected. The receptors originated from a man between 18 and 29 years old in good health. Some clones in this sample may be carry-over from other donors' samples.

The gene calls are TRBV4-1 and TRBJ2-3; D possibly corresponds to TRBD2 (5 bases). The germline V gene has CDR1 MGHRA and CDR2 YSYEKL. CDR3 length equals 15 residues. The V end was cut by 2 bases, the J end by 1 base, with 10 bases between. In DNA, the CDR3 is TGCGCCAGCAGCCAACAGCGGAGCGGCACAGATACGCAGTATTTT. It yields the protein CASSQQRSGTDTQYF.

J is TRBJ1-5 and V is TRBV6-1; D remains unclear. Germline V lookup: CDR1 MNHNS, CDR2 SASEGT. Trimming removed 7 bases at V and 6 bases at J, with 13 bases between. This CDR3 is built from 13 residues. This CDR3 is CASTGSVGQPQHF. The CDR3 DNA sequence: TGTGCCAGCACCGGATCAGTTGGTCAGCCCCAGCATTTT.

The rearrangement uses TRBV27 and TRBJ1-4; no firm D call. This CDR3 has 15 amino acids. Germline CDR1 is MNHEY and CDR2 is SMNVEV (reference sequence). V dropped 3 bases and J dropped 0 bases, with 8 bases sitting between them. The CDR3 spells CASSFLKTTNEKLFF. The CDR3 region has the DNA TGTGCCAGCAGTTTTCTCAAGACAACTAATGAAAAACTGTTTTTT.

This clone was seen a few times. The rearrangement links TRBV18 to TRBJ2-1; D is perhaps TRBD1 (5 bases). The CDR3 runs to 15 residues. In germline, CDR1 is KGHSH, CDR2 LQKENI. Trimming removed 2 bases at V and 3 bases at J, with 11 bases between. CDR3 amino acids: CASSPGAAVYNEQFF. CDR3 in DNA: TGTGCCAGCTCACCAGGGGCAGCCGTCTACAATGAGCAGTTCTTC.

This chain uses TRBV18 with TRBJ2-4; 8 bases line up with TRBD1. The CDR3 spans 18 residues. V was clipped by 1 base and J by 0 bases; unmatched bases: 8. Per germline, CDR1 KGHSH and CDR2 LQKENI. The CDR3 loop reads CASSPLMRQGLAKNIQYF. The CDR3, as DNA: TGTGCCAGCTCACCACTTATGCGACAGGGGCTAGCCAAAAACATTCAGTACTTC. Supplemented by reference TRBV18 and TRBJ2-4, the full variable domain reads NAGVMQNPRHLVRRRGQEARLRCSPMKGHSHVYWYRQLPEEGLKFMVYLQKENIIDESGMPKERFSAEFPKEGPSILRIQQVVRGDSAAYFCASSPLMRQGLAKNIQYFGAGTRLSVL.

In this sample, this clone turned up once. The chain combines TRBV2 with TRBJ2-7; 7 bases agree with TRBD1. CDR1 is SNHLY and CDR2 is FYNNEI in the germline V gene. CDR3 length equals 15 residues. V lost 5 bases and J lost 2; bases outside the gene matches: 9. The CDR3 DNA sequence: TGTGCCAGCAGTTATCAAACAGGGGCGGCCTACGAGCAGTACTTC. It encodes CASSYQTGAAYEQYF.

The chain links TRBV2 to TRBJ2-5; the D is unclear. The CDR3 spans 15 residues. Trimming pared 5 bases from V and 2 bases from J, leaving 15 bases between. Germline values: CDR1 SNHLY, CDR2 FYNNEI. As DNA, the CDR3 is TGTGCCAGCAGTCGGGTCGGGCAGAAACAAGAGACCCAGTACTTC. Amino acids: CASSRVGQKQETQYF.

The V and J genes are TRBV6-6 and TRBJ2-7; 12 bases agree with TRBD1. The CDR3 consists of 14 residues. Looked up from germline, CDR1 is MNHNY and CDR2 is SVGAGI (reference sequence). The V segment lost 10 bases and the J segment 2 bases; nucleotides outside the gene matches: 6. CDR3 coding DNA: TGTGCCACCTCCCGGGACAGGGGGCCCTACGAGCAGTACTTC. It codes for CATSRDRGPYEQYF.

In this sample, this clone turned up once. A junction end diverges from the germline sequence, so it may reflect a read error. Different DNA sequences within this sample yield the same CDR3. This chain connects TRBV9 to TRBJ2-1, with TRBD1 as a possible D gene (5 bases). Germline V CDR1 and CDR2: SGDLS, YYNGEE. The CDR3 has 15 residues. This CDR3 reads CASSVGEGSYNEQFF. The CDR3 bases are TGTGCCAGCAGTGTAGGGGAAGGCTCCTACAATGAGCAGTTCTTC. Full variable domain (missing parts from reference TRBV9 and TRBJ2-1): DSGVTQTPKHLITATGQRVTLRCSPRSGDLSVYWYQQSLDQGLQFLIQYYNGEERAKGNILERFSAQQFPDLHSELNLSSLELGDSALYFCASSVGEGSYNEQFFGPGTRLTVL.

This rearrangement joins TRBV19 to TRBJ1-4; tentatively, D is TRBD1 (5 bases). Germline lookup yields CDR1 LNHDA and CDR2 SQIVND (reference sequence). Trimming shortened V by 2 bases and J by 8 bases, and 15 bases separated the two germline ends. The CDR3 is 15 amino acids. The chain's CDR3 is CASSIRRQGNEKLFF. The CDR3, as DNA: TGTGCCAGTAGTATACGACGCCAGGGTAACGAAAAACTGTTTTTT.

This rearrangement joins TRBV2 to TRBJ1-1; D unclear. CDR3 size: 14 residues. V lost 1 base and J 7 bases, leaving 13 bases between the germline ends. Germline V gives CDR1 SNHLY, CDR2 FYNNEI. The CDR3: CASSEVGVLYEAFF. CDR3 nucleotide sequence: TGTGCCAGCAGTGAAGTCGGAGTCCTTTATGAAGCTTTCTTT.

This rearrangement joins TRBV15 to TRBJ2-5; a possible D gene is TRBD2 (9 bases). The CDR3 is 14 residues long. Germline CDR1 is LNHNV and CDR2 is YYDKDF (reference sequence). V gave up 3 bases and J gave up 9 bases, with 17 bases separating them. The CDR3 DNA is TGTGCCACCAGCAGGGGACAGGCGGGGGGGTCCCAGTACTTC. Its protein product is CATSRGQAGGSQYF.

This chain joins TRBV5-1 and TRBJ2-7, with 12 bases matching TRBD2. The J segment lost 4 bases and the V segment lost 3 bases, leaving 5 bases of the junction unmatched. CDR3 size: 15 residues. Germline assignment: CDR1 SGHRS and CDR2 YFSETQ. This CDR3 reads CASSSGTSGRYEQYF. In DNA form, the CDR3 reads TGCGCCAGCAGCTCAGGGACTAGCGGGCGATACGAGCAGTACTTC.

The chain uses TRBV7-2 and TRBJ2-7; D ambiguous. The CDR3 sequence is 12 residues long. V lost 4 bases and J lost 4, with 8 bases in between. From germline, CDR1 is SGHTA and CDR2 FQGNSA. The CDR3 protein is CASSSDRYEQYF. The CDR3 DNA reads TGTGCCAGCAGCTCAGATAGGTACGAGCAGTACTTC. The variable domain in full, with the rest retrieved from reference TRBV7-2 and TRBJ2-7, is GAGVSQSPSNKVTEKGKDVELRCDPISGHTALYWYRQSLGQGLEFLIYFQGNSAPDKSGLPSDRFSAERTGGSVSTLTIQRTQQEDSAVYLCASSSDRYEQYFGPGTRLTVT.

The V gene is TRBV13, the J gene TRBJ2-2; 9 bases are a match to TRBD2. CDR1 PRHDT and CDR2 FYEKMQ come from the germline V gene (reference sequence). V shed 7 bases and J 5 bases; nucleotides not matched to a gene: 17. The CDR3 spans 18 residues. The CDR3 spells CASTRGAGGRLSTGELFF. For the CDR3, the DNA is TGTGCCAGCACAAGAGGGGCGGGAGGGCGTTTGAGTACCGGGGAGCTGTTTTTT. Variable domain in full (rest from reference TRBV13 and TRBJ2-2): AAGVIQSPRHLIKEKRETATLKCYPIPRHDTVYWYQQGPGQDPQFLISFYEKMQSDKGSIPDRFSAQQFSDYHSELNMSSLELGDSALYFCASTRGAGGRLSTGELFFGEGSRLTVL.

This clone appeared a few times. The same CDR3 also results from other DNA sequences found in this sample. The chain carries TRBV2 and TRBJ2-7; no clear D. The germline V and J ends were trimmed by 3 bases and 4 bases, with 7 bases remaining between them. The V gene's germline CDR1 is SNHLY and CDR2 FYNNEI. The CDR3 loop spans 12 amino acids. The CDR3 reads CASSDRDYEQYF. Here the CDR3 DNA reads TGTGCCAGCAGTGATAGGGATTACGAGCAGTACTTC.

V is TRBV19 and J is TRBJ2-2; D remains unclear. This CDR3 comprises 14 residues. V was clipped by 7 bases and J by 0 bases, with 9 bases between them. Germline V CDR1 and CDR2: LNHDA, SQIVND (reference sequence). DNA of the CDR3: TGTGCCAGTAAAGTCTCAGCGAACACCGGGGAGCTGTTTTTT. Protein product: CASKVSANTGELFF. Full variable domain (remainder filled in from reference TRBV19 and TRBJ2-2): DGGITQSPKYLFRKEGQNVTLSCEQNLNHDAMYWYRQDPGQGLRLIYYSQIVNDFQKGDIAEGYSVSREKKESFPLTVTSAQKNPTAFYLCASKVSANTGELFFGEGSRLTVL.

The genes are TRBV6-1 and TRBJ1-4, with 7 bases identical to TRBD1. In germline, CDR1 is MNHNS, CDR2 SASEGT. The V segment lost 5 bases and the J segment 7 bases; nucleotides outside the gene matches: 10. The CDR3 runs to 15 residues. In DNA form, the CDR3 reads TGTGCCAGCAGTCCTCGGGACAGACATTTTGAAAAACTGTTTTTT. It encodes CASSPRDRHFEKLFF.

J is TRBJ2-7 and V is TRBV9, with a weak D call TRBD1 (6 bases). The CDR3 totals 15 residues. The V gene's germline CDR1 is SGDLS and CDR2 YYNGEE. Trimming took off 0 bases at V and 4 bases at J, with 14 bases between the two ends. The CDR3: CASSVGAGVEYEQYF. As DNA, the CDR3 is TGTGCCAGCAGCGTAGGGGCAGGGGTTGAGTACGAGCAGTACTTC.

The chain carries TRBV5-4 and TRBJ2-1, with 13 bases fitting TRBD2. Trimming removed 0 bases from V and 3 bases from J; junction bases left unmatched: 6. Germline V gene lookup returns CDR1 SGHNT and CDR2 YYREEE (reference sequence). The CDR3 has 18 amino acids. As DNA, the CDR3 is TGTGCCAGCAGCTTGGGACTAGCGGGAGGACCAGACTACAATGAGCAGTTCTTC. Its translation is CASSLGLAGGPDYNEQFF.

V and J are TRBV18 and TRBJ1-5; D is unresolved. Trimming cost V 6 bases and J 5 bases, with 14 bases left between them. The CDR3 is 14 residues long. The germline V gene has CDR1 KGHSH and CDR2 LQKENI. CDR3 sequence (DNA): TGTGCCAGCTCGTCTGCCAACAGTGATCAGCCCCAGCATTTT. It codes for CASSSANSDQPQHF.

The table lists this clone with a count of one. The chain is built from TRBV4-3 and TRBJ1-3; D ambiguous. Trimming pared 1 base from V and 9 bases from J, leaving 13 bases between. Germline CDR1 and CDR2: LGHNA and YSLEER. The CDR3 sequence is 14 residues long. Here the CDR3 reads CASSQGGVEATIYF. The CDR3 DNA sequence: TGCGCCAGCAGCCAAGGGGGTGTGGAAGCCACCATATATTTT.

This clone was seen only once. J is TRBJ2-1 and V is TRBV7-7; TRBD2 matches 12 bases. Trimming removed 4 bases from V and 7 bases from J; junction bases left unmatched: 11. Germline values: CDR1 SSHAT, CDR2 FNYEAQ (reference sequence). This CDR3 has 17 amino acids. CDR3 sequence reads: CASSSHPSGRAGNEQFF. The CDR3 bases are TGTGCCAGCAGCTCCCACCCTAGCGGGAGGGCCGGTAATGAGCAGTTCTTC.

This clone was seen a single time. The chain has TRBV30 and TRBJ2-3, with 8 bases that match TRBD2. The CDR3 extends over 16 amino acids. The germline V gene has CDR1 GTSNPN and CDR2 SVGIG (reference sequence). V trimming: 4 bases; J trimming: 1 base; junction bases outside the gene matches: 10. The CDR3 region has the DNA TGTGCCTGGAACGGGCAGACTAGCGCTGGCACAGATACGCAGTATTTT. Translation gives CAWNGQTSAGTDTQYF.

The chain employs TRBV7-2 and TRBJ2-7; 10 bases are a match to TRBD1. This CDR3 is 17 amino acids long. Germline-derived CDR1 and CDR2 are SGHTA and FQGNSA. Trimming took 1 base from V and 3 from J; bases not matched to a gene: 9. The chain's CDR3 is CASSLGTGGTRLYEQYF. CDR3 nucleotide sequence: TGTGCCAGCAGCTTAGGGACAGGGGGTACTAGACTCTACGAGCAGTACTTC.

J is TRBJ2-1 and V is TRBV5-1, with TRBD2 matching 9 bases. CDR1 is SGHRS and CDR2 is YFSETQ in the germline V gene. Trimming took 4 bases from V and 6 from J; bases not matched to a gene: 14. This CDR3 is built from 17 residues. The CDR3 region has the DNA TGCGCCAGCAGCCACCCCCCCAGGGCTAGCGGGGCCAATGAGCAGTTCTTC. Translating gives CASSHPPRASGANEQFF.

The V call is TRBV11-2, the J call TRBJ1-1, with TRBD1 matching 9 bases. The CDR3 length is 15 residues. V lost 4 bases, J lost 2 bases, and 5 bases stayed unmatched. CDR1 is SGHAT, CDR2 FQNNGV, per germline. CDR3 region: CASSWSGQGNTEAFF. As DNA, the CDR3 is TGTGCCAGCAGCTGGTCGGGACAGGGTAACACTGAAGCTTTCTTT.

As concerns this clone: The sample contains more than one DNA sequence encoding this CDR3. The chain links TRBV18 to TRBJ2-7; D is unresolved. The germline V and J ends were trimmed by 3 bases and 2 bases, with 2 bases remaining between them. The CDR3 extends over 11 amino acids. Germline-derived CDR1 and CDR2 are KGHSH and LQKENI. The CDR3 nucleotides are TGTGCCAGCTCACCTGCCTACGAGCAGTACTTC. Encoded protein: CASSPAYEQYF.

The chain recombines TRBV11-2 with TRBJ2-7; 12 nucleotides agree with TRBD2. The ends lost 5 bases at V and 6 bases at J; junction bases unmatched: 5. Germline CDR1 is SGHAT and CDR2 is FQNNGV. This CDR3 region has 14 residues. CDR3 in DNA: TGTGCCAGCAGCCTTGGACTAGCGGGATCCGAGCAGTACTTC. Translated, it gives CASSLGLAGSEQYF.